This entry concerns a single T cell receptor (beta chain). This clonotype came up many times. Its recognized antigen is unknown. The junction and the germline gene differ at one end; a read error may be behind it. The sample's treatment or condition, from its label and the paper: allogeneic hematopoietic cell transplantation with graft depleted of TCRalphabeta T cells and CD19 B cells. Transplant recipients were children who received TCRalphabeta/CD19-depleted allogeneic hematopoietic cell grafts. These data originate in a study of T-cell reconstitution after alpha-beta-depleted transplantation in children (dated by TCRdb to the mid-2010s). General notes on the study: Using TCR repertoire profiling, the study quantitatively followed how T-cell immune reconstitution unfolded in children after TCRalphabeta/CD19-depleted allogeneic hematopoietic cell transplantation.

Libraries were prepared through PCR. This sample was sequenced with an Illumina HiSeq 2500. To normalize quantification of the TCRbeta repertoire, the TCR libraries were built with molecular barcoding that relied on unique molecular identifiers. TCRdb cleaned the public reads at Q25 with fastp, built clones with MiXCR and kept in-frame beta chains. Merged by CDR3 protein, the rows form single entries marked with the most common genes and DNA. Within this sample are roughly 66,000 distinct CDR3 sequences, with 4.9% of them counted one time only. The ten largest clones add up to approximately 19% of the sample. Beyond this particular receptor, the publication reports: The apparently early alphabetaT-cell count recovery about two months after transplant was reportedly dependent on only several hundred rapidly expanded clones derived from non-depleted graft cells. In some patients, the high TCRbeta diversity seen at day 60 was put down to recipient T cells and intrathymic progenitors that had survived conditioning. Over the following months the frequencies of hyperexpanded clones went down, and after one year T-cell counts and TCRbeta diversity were mostly credited to newly produced T cells.

CDR1 and CDR2 are drawn from the germline V gene (reference sequence): SEHNR, FQNEAQ. Inclusive of the bounding cysteine and phenylalanine, the CDR3 is 13 residues long. The CDR3 DNA has 39 bases and is translated from base 1. This material consisted of PBMCs, mostly from graft donor cells, taken 180 days after TCRalphabeta/CD19-depleted stem cell transplant. This chain is built from TRBV7-9 and TRBJ2-1; the D gene is not confidently resolved. The TCR originated in a boy under two years old who had a stem cell transplant for acute myeloid leukemia, so the T cells may come from the graft donor. The CDR3 corresponds to CASSLLVQKELIF. At the DNA level, the sequence is TGTGCCAGCAGCTTACTGGTCCAAAAAGAACTAATCTTC.